This is a list of T cell receptor beta chains from one sample in a study of tumor and adjacent non-tumor tissue in lung cancer. Each CDR3 protein is one row after TCRdb ran MiXCR on the multiplex PCR reads. The repertoire holds over 60,000 distinct CDR3 sequences, with approximately 73% as singletons. Sequencing used lung tumor tissue. The receptors were gathered from a man aged 55 to 70 with non-small cell lung cancer. The CDR3 runs from the conserved cysteine through the conserved F or W. Each record gives: CDR3 length, clone size, V gene, D gene, J gene, CDR3 DNA, CDR3 protein. The D gene is left open where the match is weak. Not every row has a clone size; where given, it reads once, few, many or a size class.

14,once,TRBV20-1,TRBD1,TRBJ2-3,TGCAGTGATAGGGGGGGGACAGGGGGAGATATGCAGTATTTT,CSDRGGTGGDMQYF
14,NA,TRBV2,NA,TRBJ1-2,TGTGCCACCAGTTCAGAGGGGACGAGCTATGGCTACACCTTC,CATSSEGTSYGYTF
14,NA,TRBV20-1,NA,TRBJ2-1,TGCAGTGCCGCAGCCACTACCGTCTACAATGTGCAGTTCTTC,CSAAATTVYNVQFF
15,NA,TRBV6-5,TRBD1,TRBJ2-5,TGTGTCAGCAGTTATACAGGGGGTGGGGGAGGGACCCAGTACTTC,CVSSYTGGGGGTQYF
16,NA,TRBV6-6,TRBD2,TRBJ2-7,TGTGCCAGCAATTGCTCACTAGCGGGAGACAGGAACGAGCAGTACTTC,CASNCSLAGDRNEQYF
14,NA,TRBV20-1,NA,TRBJ2-1,TGCAGTGCTAGAGATCGACGGATTAGCTACGAGCAGTTCTTC,CSARDRRISYEQFF
13,NA,TRBV29-1,NA,TRBJ2-3,TGCAGTGTTGCCGTGGATTATAATCAGCCCCAGTATTTT,CSVAVDYNQPQYF
16,NA,TRBV6-1,NA,TRBJ2-3,TGTGCCAGCATTGAAGCAGGGTCTCGACGAACAGATACGCGGTATTTT,CASIEAGSRRTDTRYF
18,NA,TRBV6-5,TRBD2,TRBJ2-3,TGTGCCAGCAGTTACTCTCGATTACTAGCGGGAGGGCCTTATACGCAGTATTTT,CASSYSRLLAGGPYTQYF
17,NA,TRBV10-3,NA,TRBJ2-2,TGTGCCATCAGTGTCGAGGAGGGGAGATTGGGCACCTGGGAACTGTTTTTT,CAISVEEGRLGTWELFF
15,NA,TRBV9,NA,TRBJ1-1,TGTGGCAGCAGCGTAGACGGACGGCAGAACACTGAAGCTTTCTTT,CGSSVDGRQNTEAFF
19,medium-sized,TRBV6-5,TRBD2,TRBJ2-5,TGTGCCAGCAGTTACTCGATTAGCGGGAGTCTTTTTAGTATCGAGACCCAGTACTTC,CASSYSISGSLFSIETQYF
14,NA,TRBV28,TRBD1,TRBJ2-7,TGTGCCAGTTGTTTTTTTGACAGGGCCTACGAGCAGTACTTC,CASCFFDRAYEQYF
14,many,TRBV29-1,NA,TRBJ2-3,TGCAGCGTTGAAGGGGTGCGGGGGCCAGATACGCAGTATTTT,CSVEGVRGPDTQYF
15,few,TRBV6-5,TRBD1,TRBJ2-7,TGTGTCAGCAGTTACGGGGCTGGACAGGTTTACGAGGGGTACTTC,CVSSYGAGQVYEGYF
15,many,TRBV5-5,NA,TRBJ2-3,TGTGCCAGCACCCGTACCGGGGGGCCCGCAGATACGCAGTATTTT,CASTRTGGPADTQYF
14,NA,TRBV6-5,TRBD1,TRBJ2-5,TGCGCCAGCAGTTACTTGACAGGGCATGAGACCCAGTACTTC,CASSYLTGHETQYF
15,NA,TRBV6-1,TRBD1,TRBJ1-6,TGTGCCGCTAGAGCCGTGGACAGGTCGAGTTCACCCCTCCACTTT,CAARAVDRSSSPLHF
14,few,TRBV5-4,NA,TRBJ2-5,TGTGCCAGCAGCTTAGACTGGGGTCAAGGGACCCAGTACTTC,CASSLDWGQGTQYF
14,NA,TRBV20-1,NA,TRBJ1-1,TGCAGTGCTTATACAAGTGGCGAGAACACTGAAGCTTTCTTT,CSAYTSGENTEAFF
12,NA,TRBV11-1,NA,TRBJ1-1,TGTGCCAGCAGTCGCTACCGAGGTGAAGCTTTCTTT,CASSRYRGEAFF
13,NA,TRBV20-1,NA,TRBJ2-5,TGCAGTGCTAGGGGGATAGGGGTGGAGAACCAATACTTC,CSARGIGVENQYF
15,NA,TRBV6-1,TRBD1,TRBJ2-2,TGTGCCAACAGTGAGCTCCGACAGGGGTCCGGGGAGCTGTTCTTT,CANSELRQGSGELFF
12,NA,TRBV11-3,NA,TRBJ2-3,TGTGCCAACAACTTCCACAGAGATACGCAGTATTTT,CANNFHRDTQYF
16,many,TRBV5-5,NA,TRBJ2-5,TGTGCCAGCAGCTTGGCGTCAAGCTGGTACCAAGAGACCCAGTACTTC,CASSLASSWYQETQYF
14,NA,TRBV6-5,NA,TRBJ2-5,TGTGCCAGCGGTTACTCGACAGGCCATGAGACCCAGTACTTC,CASGYSTGHETQYF
14,NA,TRBV12-3/TRBV12-4,NA,TRBJ2-1,TGTGCCAGCTCCTCTAGGAGTAGCATCAATGAGCAGTTCTTC,CASSSRSSINEQFF
16,NA,TRBV11-3,NA,TRBJ2-3,TGTGCCAGCAGGTCCGGGCTAGCAGATAGAACAAATACGCAGTATTTT,CASRSGLADRTNTQYF
14,NA,TRBV11-1,NA,TRBJ2-1,TGTGCCAGCAGCTTCAGGAAACTACAAAATGAGCTGTTCTTC,CASSFRKLQNELFF
15,NA,TRBV20-1,TRBD2,TRBJ2-7,TGCAATGCTAGAGCGGGGGGGGCGAACGGCTACGAGCAGTACTTC,CNARAGGANGYEQYF
13,NA,TRBV6-6,NA,TRBJ2-1,TGTGCCAGCAGTCCACGAGTACGGGATGAGCAGTTCTTC,CASSPRVRDEQFF
14,NA,TRBV24-1,NA,TRBJ1-5,TGTGCCACCAGTACGGGGAGGGGGAATCAGCCCCACCATTTT,CATSTGRGNQPHHF
15,NA,TRBV12-3/TRBV12-4,TRBD2,TRBJ2-1,TGTGCCAGTAGTTTCCCTCAGCGGGACCACGATGAGCAGTCCTTC,CASSFPQRDHDEQSF
16,NA,TRBV6-6,NA,TRBJ1-1,TGTGCCAGCAGTTATGGCCTCACAAGGGAGAACACAGAAGCTTTCTTT,CASSYGLTRENTEAFF
14,once,TRBV24-1,NA,TRBJ2-3,TGTGCCACCAGTACGGGGAGGGGGAATCAGCCCCAGTATTTT,CATSTGRGNQPQYF
15,NA,TRBV20-1,NA,TRBJ2-1,TGCAGTGCTAGATTAGCCGGGGGAGTCTTAAATGAGCGCTTCTTC,CSARLAGGVLNERFF